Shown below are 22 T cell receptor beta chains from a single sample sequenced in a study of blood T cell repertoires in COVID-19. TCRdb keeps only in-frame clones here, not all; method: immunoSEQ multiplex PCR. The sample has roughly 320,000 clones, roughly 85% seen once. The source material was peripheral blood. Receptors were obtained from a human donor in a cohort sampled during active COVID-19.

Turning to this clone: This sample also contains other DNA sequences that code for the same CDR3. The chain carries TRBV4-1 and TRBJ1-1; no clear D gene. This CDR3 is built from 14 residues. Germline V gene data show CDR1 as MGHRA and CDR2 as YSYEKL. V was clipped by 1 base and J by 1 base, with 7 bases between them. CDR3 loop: CASSQAGGNTEAFF. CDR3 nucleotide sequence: TGCGCCAGCAGCCAAGCTGGAGGGAACACTGAAGCTTTCTTT.

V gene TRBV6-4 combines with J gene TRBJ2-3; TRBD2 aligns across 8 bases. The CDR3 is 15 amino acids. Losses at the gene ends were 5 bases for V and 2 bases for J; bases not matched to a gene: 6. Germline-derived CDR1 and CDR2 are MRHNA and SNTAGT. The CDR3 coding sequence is TGTGCCAGCAGTCGGTTAGCGGGGATCACAGATACGCAGTATTTT. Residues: CASSRLAGITDTQYF.

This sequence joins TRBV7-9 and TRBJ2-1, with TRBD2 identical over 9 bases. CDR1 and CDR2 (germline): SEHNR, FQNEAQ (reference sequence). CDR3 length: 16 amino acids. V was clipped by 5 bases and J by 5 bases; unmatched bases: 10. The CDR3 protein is CASSPPRASGNNEQFF. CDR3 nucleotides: TGTGCCAGCAGCCCCCCCCGAGCTAGCGGGAACAATGAGCAGTTCTTC. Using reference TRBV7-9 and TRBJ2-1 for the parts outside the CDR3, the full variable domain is DTGVSQNPRHKITKRGQNVTFRCDPISEHNRLYWYRQTLGQGPEFLTYFQNEAQLEKSRLLSDRFSAERPKGSFSTLEIQRTEQGDSAMYLCASSPPRASGNNEQFFGPGTRLTVL.

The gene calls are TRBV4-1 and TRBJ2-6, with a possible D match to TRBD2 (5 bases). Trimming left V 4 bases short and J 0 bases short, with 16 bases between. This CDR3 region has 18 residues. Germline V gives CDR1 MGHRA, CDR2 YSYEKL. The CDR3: CASSPIGERVSGANVLTF. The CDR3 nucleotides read TGCGCCAGCAGCCCCATTGGGGAGAGGGTCTCTGGGGCCAACGTCCTGACTTTC.

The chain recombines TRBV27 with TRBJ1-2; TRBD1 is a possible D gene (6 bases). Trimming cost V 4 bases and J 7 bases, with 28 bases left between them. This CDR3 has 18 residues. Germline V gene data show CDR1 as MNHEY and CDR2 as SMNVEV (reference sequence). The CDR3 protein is CASSSFMKAGQGRRGYTF. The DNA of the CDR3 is TGTGCCAGCAGTTCCTTTATGAAAGCGGGGCAGGGGCGCCGTGGCTACACCTTC.

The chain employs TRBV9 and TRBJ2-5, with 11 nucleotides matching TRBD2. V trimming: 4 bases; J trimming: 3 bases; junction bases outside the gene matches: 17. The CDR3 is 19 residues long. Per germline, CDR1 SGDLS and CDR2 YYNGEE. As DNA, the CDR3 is TGTGCCAGCAGCAAGACGGGCCTAGCGGGGGGCGGGTCTGAAGAGACCCAGTACTTC. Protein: CASSKTGLAGGGSEETQYF.

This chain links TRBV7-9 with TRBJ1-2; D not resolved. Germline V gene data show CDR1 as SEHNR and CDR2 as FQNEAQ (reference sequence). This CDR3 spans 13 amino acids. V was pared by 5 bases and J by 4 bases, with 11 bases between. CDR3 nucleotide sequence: TGTGCCAGCAGCGACGGGAGTCGCTATGGCTACACCTTC. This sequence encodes CASSDGSRYGYTF.

The CDR3 is CASRLDRNYGYTF. CDR3 DNA sequence: TGTGCCAGCAGGCTTGACAGGAACTATGGCTACACCTTC. The genes are TRBV2 and TRBJ1-2; the D gene is possibly TRBD1 (6 bases). Deletions cut 6 bases from V and 2 bases from J, with 10 bases between. Per germline, CDR1 SNHLY and CDR2 FYNNEI. This CDR3 region has 13 residues.

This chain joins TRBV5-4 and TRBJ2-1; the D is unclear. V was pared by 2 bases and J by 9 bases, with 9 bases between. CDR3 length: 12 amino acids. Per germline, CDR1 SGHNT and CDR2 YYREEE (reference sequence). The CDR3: CASSFTGREQFF. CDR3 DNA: TGTGCCAGCAGCTTCACGGGTCGTGAGCAGTTCTTC.

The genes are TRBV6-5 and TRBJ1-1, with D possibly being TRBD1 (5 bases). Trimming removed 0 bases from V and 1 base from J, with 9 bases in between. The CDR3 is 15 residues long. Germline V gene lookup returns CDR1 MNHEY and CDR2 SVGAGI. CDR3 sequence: CASSYSAGPNTEAFF. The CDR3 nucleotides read TGTGCCAGCAGTTACTCGGCAGGGCCGAACACTGAAGCTTTCTTT.

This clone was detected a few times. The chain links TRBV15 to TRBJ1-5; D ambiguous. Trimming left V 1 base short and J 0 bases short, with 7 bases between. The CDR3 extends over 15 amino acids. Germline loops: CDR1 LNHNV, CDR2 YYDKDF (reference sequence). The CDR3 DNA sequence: TGTGCCACCAGCAGAGTCAGGTATAGCAATCAGCCCCAGCATTTT. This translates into CATSRVRYSNQPQHF. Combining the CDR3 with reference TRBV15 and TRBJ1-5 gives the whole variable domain DAMVIQNPRYQVTQFGKPVTLSCSQTLNHNVMYWYQQKSSQAPKLLFHYYDKDFNNEADTPDNFQSRRPNTSFCFLDIRSPGLGDTAMYLCATSRVRYSNQPQHFGDGTRLSIL.

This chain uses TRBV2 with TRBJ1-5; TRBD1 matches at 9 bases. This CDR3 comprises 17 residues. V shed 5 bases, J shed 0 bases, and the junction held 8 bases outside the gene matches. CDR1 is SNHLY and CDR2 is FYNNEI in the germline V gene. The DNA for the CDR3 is TGTGCCAGCAGTCCGGACAGGGGAGCATATAGCAATCAGCCCCAGCATTTT. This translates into CASSPDRGAYSNQPQHF. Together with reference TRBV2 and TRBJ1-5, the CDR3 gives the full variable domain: EPEVTQTPSHQVTQMGQEVILRCVPISNHLYFYWYRQILGQKVEFLVSFYNNEISEKSEIFDDQFSVERPDGSNFTLKIRSTKLEDSAMYFCASSPDRGAYSNQPQHFGDGTRLSIL.

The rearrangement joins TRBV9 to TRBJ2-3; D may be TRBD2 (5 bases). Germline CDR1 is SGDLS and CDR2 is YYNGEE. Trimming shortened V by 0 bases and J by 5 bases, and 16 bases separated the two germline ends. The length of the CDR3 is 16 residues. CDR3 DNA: TGTGCCAGCAGCGTAGGCCGGACTGCCTCGGGAGATACGCAGTATTTT. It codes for CASSVGRTASGDTQYF.

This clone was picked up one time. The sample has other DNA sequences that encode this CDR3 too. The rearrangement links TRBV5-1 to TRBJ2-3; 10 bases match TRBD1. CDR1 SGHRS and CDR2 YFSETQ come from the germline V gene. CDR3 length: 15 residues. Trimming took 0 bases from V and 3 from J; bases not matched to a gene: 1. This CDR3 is CASSLGTGGTDTQYF. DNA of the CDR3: TGCGCCAGCAGCTTGGGGACAGGGGGAACAGATACGCAGTATTTT.

CDR3 DNA sequence: TGTGCCAGCAGTCCCGGGACTAGTGAGCAGTATTTT. Its translation is CASSPGTSEQYF. V gene TRBV2 combines with J gene TRBJ2-3; TRBD2 aligns across 8 bases. The CDR3 loop spans 12 amino acids. Germline lookup yields CDR1 SNHLY and CDR2 FYNNEI. The J segment lost 11 bases and the V segment lost 5 bases, leaving 6 bases of the junction unmatched.

In nucleotides, the CDR3 is TGCGCCAGCAGCTTGCAGGGAGGTGGTGAAAAACTGTTTTTT. It encodes CASSLQGGGEKLFF. The chain is built from TRBV5-1 and TRBJ1-4, with a tentative D call TRBD1 (5 bases). Germline loops: CDR1 SGHRS, CDR2 YFSETQ. The V end lost 1 base, the J end lost 7 bases, and 11 bases lay between the germline ends. CDR3 size: 14 residues.

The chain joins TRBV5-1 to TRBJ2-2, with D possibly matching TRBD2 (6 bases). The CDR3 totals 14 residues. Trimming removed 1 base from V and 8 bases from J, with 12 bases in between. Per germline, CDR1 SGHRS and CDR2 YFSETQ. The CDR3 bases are TGCGCCAGCAGCTTGATGGGCGGGGCTGGGGAGCTGTTTTTT. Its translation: CASSLMGGAGELFF.

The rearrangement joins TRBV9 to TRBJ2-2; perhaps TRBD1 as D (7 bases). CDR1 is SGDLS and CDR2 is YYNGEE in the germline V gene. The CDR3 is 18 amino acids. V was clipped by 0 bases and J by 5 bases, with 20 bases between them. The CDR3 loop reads CASSVADWRGPITGELFF. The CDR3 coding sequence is TGTGCCAGCAGCGTAGCGGATTGGAGGGGGCCGATTACCGGGGAGCTGTTTTTT.

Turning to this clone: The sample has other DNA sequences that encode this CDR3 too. The CDR3 region has the DNA TGTGCCAGCAGTTCCCGTTACAATGAGCAGTTCTTC. The encoded protein is CASSSRYNEQFF. The V call is TRBV6-5, the J call TRBJ2-1, with D hard to call. Germline assignment: CDR1 MNHEY and CDR2 SVGAGI. This CDR3 has 12 amino acids. The V gene lost 4 bases and the J gene lost 4 bases, with 5 bases spanning the gap.

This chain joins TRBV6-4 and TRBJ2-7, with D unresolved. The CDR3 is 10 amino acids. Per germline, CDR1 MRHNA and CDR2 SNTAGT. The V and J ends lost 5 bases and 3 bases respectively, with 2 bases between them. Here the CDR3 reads CASSHYEQYF. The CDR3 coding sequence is TGTGCCAGCAGTCACTACGAGCAGTACTTC.

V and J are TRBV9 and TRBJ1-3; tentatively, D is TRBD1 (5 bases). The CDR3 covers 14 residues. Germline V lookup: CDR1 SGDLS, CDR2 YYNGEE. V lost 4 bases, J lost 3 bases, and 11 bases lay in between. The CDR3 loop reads CASSSGTNGNTIYF. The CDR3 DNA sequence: TGTGCCAGCAGCTCTGGGACTAATGGAAACACCATATATTTT.

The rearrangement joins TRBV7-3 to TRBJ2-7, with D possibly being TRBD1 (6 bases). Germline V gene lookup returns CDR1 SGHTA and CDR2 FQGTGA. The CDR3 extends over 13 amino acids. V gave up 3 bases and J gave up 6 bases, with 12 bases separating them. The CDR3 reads CASSLGQGREQYF. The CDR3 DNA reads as TGTGCCAGCAGCTTGGGGCAGGGGCGCGAGCAGTACTTC. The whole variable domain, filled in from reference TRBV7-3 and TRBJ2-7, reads GAGVSQTPSNKVTEKGKYVELRCDPISGHTALYWYRQSLGQGPEFLIYFQGTGAADDSGLPNDRFFAVRPEGSVSTLKIQRTERGDSAVYLCASSLGQGREQYFGPGTRLTVT.